Described below is a single TCR beta chain sequence and its context. The antigen is undetermined. MiXCR, applied by TCRdb to the reads, yields one record per CDR3 protein. Found here are some 560,000 distinct CDR3 sequences, 40% of them singletons; the top ten hold 48%. This sample was taken from a study of T cell repertoires in cytomegalovirus infection. Overall study context: Used in the study were CMV epitopes, some recently identified and HLA-C-restricted, others well-studied and HLA-B-restricted. CMV infection and matching HLA type were both indicated by public TCR beta signatures. Study outcomes and limitations: CMV-specific HLA-C-restricted TCR beta clonotypes dominated the ex vivo response. Carriers of CMV plus the relevant HLA were identified by cumulative public TCR beta family frequency.

CDR3 length: 16 amino acids. From germline, CDR1 is MNHNS and CDR2 SASEGT. The germline V and J ends were trimmed by 0 bases and 2 bases, with 13 bases remaining between them. The source of this sequence is a human donor in good health (CMV status not recorded). Some clones in this sample may be carry-over from other donors' samples. The sequencing here drew on cultured PBMCs, taken from culture after CMV antigen stimulation. The genes are TRBV6-1 and TRBJ1-2, with a tentative D call TRBD1 (6 bases). Here the CDR3 reads CASSEARGGANYGYTF. The CDR3 nucleotides read TGTGCCAGCAGTGAAGCCCGCGGGGGCGCCAACTATGGCTACACCTTC.